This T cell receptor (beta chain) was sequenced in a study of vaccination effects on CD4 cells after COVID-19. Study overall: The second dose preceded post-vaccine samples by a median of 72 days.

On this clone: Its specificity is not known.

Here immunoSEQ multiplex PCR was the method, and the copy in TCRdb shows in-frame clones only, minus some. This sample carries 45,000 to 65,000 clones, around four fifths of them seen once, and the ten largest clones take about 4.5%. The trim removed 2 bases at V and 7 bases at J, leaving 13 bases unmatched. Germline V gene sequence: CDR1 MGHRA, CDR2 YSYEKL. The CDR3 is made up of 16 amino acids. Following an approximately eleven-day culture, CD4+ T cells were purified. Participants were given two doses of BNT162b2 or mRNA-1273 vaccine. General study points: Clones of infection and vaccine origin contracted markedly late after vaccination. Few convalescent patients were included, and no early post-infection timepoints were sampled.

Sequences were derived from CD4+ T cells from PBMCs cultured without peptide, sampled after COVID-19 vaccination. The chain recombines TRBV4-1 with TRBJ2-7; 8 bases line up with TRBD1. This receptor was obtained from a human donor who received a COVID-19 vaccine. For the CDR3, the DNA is TGCGCCAGCAGCCAAACACAGGGGGACTGGGGCGGAGAGCAGTACTTC. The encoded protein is CASSQTQGDWGGEQYF.